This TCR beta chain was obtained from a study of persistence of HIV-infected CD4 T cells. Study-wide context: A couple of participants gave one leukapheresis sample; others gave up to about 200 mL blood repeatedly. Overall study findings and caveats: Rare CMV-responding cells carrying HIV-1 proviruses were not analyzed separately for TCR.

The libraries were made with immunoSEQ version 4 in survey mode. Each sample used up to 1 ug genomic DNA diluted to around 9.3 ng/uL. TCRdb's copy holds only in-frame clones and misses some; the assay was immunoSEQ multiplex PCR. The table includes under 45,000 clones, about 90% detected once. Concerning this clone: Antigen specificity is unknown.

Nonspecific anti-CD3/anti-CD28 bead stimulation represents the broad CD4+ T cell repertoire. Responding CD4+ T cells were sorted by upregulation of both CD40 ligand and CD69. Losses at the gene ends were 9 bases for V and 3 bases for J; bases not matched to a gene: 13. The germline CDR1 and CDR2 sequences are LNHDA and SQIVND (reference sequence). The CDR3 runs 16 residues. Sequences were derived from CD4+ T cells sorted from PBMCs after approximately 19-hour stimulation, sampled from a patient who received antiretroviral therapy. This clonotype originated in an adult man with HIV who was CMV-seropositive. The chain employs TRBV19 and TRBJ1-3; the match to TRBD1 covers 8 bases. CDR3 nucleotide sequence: TGTGCCAGCACCGGACAGGGATTGGGGAGTGGAAACACCATATATTTT. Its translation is CASTGQGLGSGNTIYF.